The clone carrying this T cell receptor beta chain was observed many times. A universal primer site was added by template switching, and unique molecular identifiers were carried by the cDNA. TCRdb redid the calling of the 5' RACE reads with MiXCR, one entry per CDR3 protein. This sample has around 160,000 distinct CDR3 sequences, with around 3.5% found just once. This specimen belongs to a study of identical twins. V trimming: 1 base; J trimming: 6 bases; junction bases outside the gene matches: 4. This CDR3 is 15 amino acids long. Germline V gene lookup returns CDR1 SGHRS and CDR2 YFSETQ. This receptor was obtained from a man aged 18 to 35 in good health. The sequenced sample consisted of memory T cells sorted from blood. The chain has TRBV5-1 and TRBJ2-3; 11 nucleotides match TRBD2. The CDR3 loop reads CASSLSPSGRDTQYF. CDR3 nucleotide sequence: TGCGCCAGCAGCTTGTCTCCTAGCGGGAGGGATACGCAGTATTTT.